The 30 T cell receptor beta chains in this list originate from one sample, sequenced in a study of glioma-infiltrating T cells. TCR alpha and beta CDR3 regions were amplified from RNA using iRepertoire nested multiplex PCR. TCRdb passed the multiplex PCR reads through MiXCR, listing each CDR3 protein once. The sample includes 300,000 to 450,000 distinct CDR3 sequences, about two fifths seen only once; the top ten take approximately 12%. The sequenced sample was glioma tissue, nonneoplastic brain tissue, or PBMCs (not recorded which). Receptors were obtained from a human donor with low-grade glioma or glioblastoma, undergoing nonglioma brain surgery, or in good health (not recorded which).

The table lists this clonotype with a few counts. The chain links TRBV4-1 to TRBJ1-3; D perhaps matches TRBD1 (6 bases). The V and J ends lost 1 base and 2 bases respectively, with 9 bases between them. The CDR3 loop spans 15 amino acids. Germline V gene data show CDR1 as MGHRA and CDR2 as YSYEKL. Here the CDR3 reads CASSQVRGTGNTIYF. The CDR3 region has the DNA TGCGCCAGCAGCCAAGTCAGGGGAACTGGAAACACCATATATTTT.

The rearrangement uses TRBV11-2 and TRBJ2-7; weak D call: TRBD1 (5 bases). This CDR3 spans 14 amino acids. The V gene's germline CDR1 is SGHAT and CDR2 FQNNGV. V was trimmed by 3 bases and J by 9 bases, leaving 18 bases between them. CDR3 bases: TGTGCCAGCAGCTTGGGGTGGCAGGGCCAGAGGCAGTACTTC. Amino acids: CASSLGWQGQRQYF.

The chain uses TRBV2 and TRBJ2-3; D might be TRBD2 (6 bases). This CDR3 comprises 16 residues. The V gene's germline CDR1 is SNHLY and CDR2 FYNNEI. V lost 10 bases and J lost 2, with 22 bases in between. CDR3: CAIRRIRSGYTDTQYF. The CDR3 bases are TGTGCCATCAGGCGGATCCGTAGCGGATACACAGATACGCAGTATTTT.

CDR3 nucleotides: TGTGCCATTCTCGGGGTCCAAGAGACCCAGTACTTC. Translating gives CAILGVQETQYF. This rearrangement joins TRBV10-3 to TRBJ2-5; possible D gene TRBD2, 5 bases. V gave up 9 bases and J gave up 1 base, with 9 bases separating them. Germline CDR1 reads ENHRY; CDR2 reads SYGVKD. The CDR3 is 12 amino acids.

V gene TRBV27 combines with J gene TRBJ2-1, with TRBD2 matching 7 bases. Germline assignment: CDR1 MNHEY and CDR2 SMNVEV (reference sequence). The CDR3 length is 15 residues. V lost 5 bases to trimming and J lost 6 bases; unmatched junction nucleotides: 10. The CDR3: CASSTLADGGNEQFF. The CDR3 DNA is TGTGCCAGCAGTACCCTAGCGGACGGAGGCAATGAGCAGTTCTTC.

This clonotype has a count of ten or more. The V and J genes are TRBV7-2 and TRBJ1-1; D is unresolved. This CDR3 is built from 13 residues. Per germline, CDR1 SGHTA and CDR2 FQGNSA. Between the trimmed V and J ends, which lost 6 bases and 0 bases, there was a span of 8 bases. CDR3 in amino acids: CASRWAVNTEAFF. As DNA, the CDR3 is TGTGCCAGCAGGTGGGCAGTGAACACTGAAGCTTTCTTT. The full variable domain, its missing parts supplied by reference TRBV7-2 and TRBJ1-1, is GAGVSQSPSNKVTEKGKDVELRCDPISGHTALYWYRQSLGQGLEFLIYFQGNSAPDKSGLPSDRFSAERTGGSVSTLTIQRTQQEDSAVYLCASRWAVNTEAFFGQGTRLTVV.

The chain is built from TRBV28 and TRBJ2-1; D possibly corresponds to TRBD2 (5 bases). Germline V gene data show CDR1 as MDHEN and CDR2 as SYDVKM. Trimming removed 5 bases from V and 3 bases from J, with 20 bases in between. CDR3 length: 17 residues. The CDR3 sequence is CASSNFVAGTNYNEQFF. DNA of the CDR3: TGTGCCAGCAGTAACTTTGTGGCGGGTACAAACTACAATGAGCAGTTCTTC.

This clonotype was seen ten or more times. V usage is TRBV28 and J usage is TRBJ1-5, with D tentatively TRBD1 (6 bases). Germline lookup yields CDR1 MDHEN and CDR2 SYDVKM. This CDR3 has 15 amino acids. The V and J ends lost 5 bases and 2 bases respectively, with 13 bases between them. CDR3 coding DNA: TGTGCCAGCAGTATAGGCCCAGGGGGCAATCAGCCCCAGCATTTT. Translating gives CASSIGPGGNQPQHF.

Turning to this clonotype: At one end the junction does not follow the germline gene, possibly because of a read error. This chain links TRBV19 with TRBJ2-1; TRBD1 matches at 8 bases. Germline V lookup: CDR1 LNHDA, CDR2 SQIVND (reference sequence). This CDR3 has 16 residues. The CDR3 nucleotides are TGTGCCAGTAGTACGATTACAGGGGGGTACTACAATGAGCAGTCCTTC. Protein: CASSTITGGYYNEQSF.

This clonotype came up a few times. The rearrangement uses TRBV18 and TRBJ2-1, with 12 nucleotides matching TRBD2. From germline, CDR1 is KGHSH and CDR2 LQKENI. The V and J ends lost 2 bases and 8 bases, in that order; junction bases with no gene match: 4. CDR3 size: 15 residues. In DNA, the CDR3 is TGTGCCAGCTCACCAGAGACTAGCGGGGGTCATGAGCAGTTCTTC. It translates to CASSPETSGGHEQFF.

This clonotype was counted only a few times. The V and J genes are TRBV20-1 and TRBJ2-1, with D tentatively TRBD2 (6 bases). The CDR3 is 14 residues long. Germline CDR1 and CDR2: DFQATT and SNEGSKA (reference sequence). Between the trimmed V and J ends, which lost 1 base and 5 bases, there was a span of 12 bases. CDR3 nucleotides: TGCAGTGCTAGAGTCGGGAGTACAGACAATGAGCAGTTCTTC. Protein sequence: CSARVGSTDNEQFF.

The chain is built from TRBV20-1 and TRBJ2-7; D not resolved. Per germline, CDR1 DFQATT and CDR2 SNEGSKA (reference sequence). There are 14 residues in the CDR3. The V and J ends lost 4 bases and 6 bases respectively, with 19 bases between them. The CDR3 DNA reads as TGCAGTGCTACACCCCAAGAGGTAGCAGGCGAGCAGTACTTC. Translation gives CSATPQEVAGEQYF.

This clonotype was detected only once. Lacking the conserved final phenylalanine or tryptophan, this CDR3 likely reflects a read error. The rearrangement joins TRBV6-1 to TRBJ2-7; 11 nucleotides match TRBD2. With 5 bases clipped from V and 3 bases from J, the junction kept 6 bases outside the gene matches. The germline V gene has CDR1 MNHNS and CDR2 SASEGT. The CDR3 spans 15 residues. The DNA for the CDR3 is TGTGCCAGCAGTCCAGGGACTAGCGGAAACTACGAGCAGTACTTA. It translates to CASSPGTSGNYEQYL.

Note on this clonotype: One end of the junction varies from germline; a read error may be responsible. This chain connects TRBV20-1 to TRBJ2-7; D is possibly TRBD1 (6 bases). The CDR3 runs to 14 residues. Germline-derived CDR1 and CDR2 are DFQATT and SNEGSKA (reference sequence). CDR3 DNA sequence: TGCAGTGCTAGAGATCCAGGGGTGGGTAGCGAGCAGCACTTC. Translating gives CSARDPGVGSEQHF.

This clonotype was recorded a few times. CDR3 loop: CASSRNRDRGTGELFF. In DNA, the CDR3 is TGTGCCAGCAGCCGAAACCGGGACAGGGGCACCGGGGAGCTGTTTTTT. The chain combines TRBV7-9 with TRBJ2-2, with TRBD1 matching 10 bases. The germline V gene encodes CDR1 SEHNR and CDR2 FQNEAQ (reference sequence). The length of the CDR3 is 16 residues. Trimming took 5 bases from V and 4 from J; bases not matched to a gene: 7.

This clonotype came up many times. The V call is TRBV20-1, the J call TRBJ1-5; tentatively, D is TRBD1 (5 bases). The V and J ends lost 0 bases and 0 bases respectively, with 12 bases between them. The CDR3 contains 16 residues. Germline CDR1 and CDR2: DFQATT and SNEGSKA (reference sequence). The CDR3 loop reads CSAREGVEGSNQPQHF. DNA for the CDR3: TGCAGTGCTAGAGAGGGGGTAGAGGGTAGCAATCAGCCCCAGCATTTT.

The CDR3 nucleotides are TGCAGCGTTGAAGGGCTAGCGGCCAATGAGCAGTTCTTC. Its translation: CSVEGLAANEQFF. This chain uses TRBV29-1 with TRBJ2-1; TRBD2 aligns across 7 bases. V lost 1 base and J lost 6; bases outside the gene matches: 3. In germline, CDR1 is SQVTM, CDR2 ANQGSEA. The CDR3 consists of 13 residues.

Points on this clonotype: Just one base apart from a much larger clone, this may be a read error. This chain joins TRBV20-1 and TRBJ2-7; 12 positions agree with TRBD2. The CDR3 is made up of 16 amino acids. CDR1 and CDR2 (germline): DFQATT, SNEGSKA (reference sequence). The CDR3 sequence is CSVREPSGREPYEQYF. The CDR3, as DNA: TGCAGTGTTAGAGAGCCTAGCGGGAGGGAGCCCTACGAGCAGTACTTC.

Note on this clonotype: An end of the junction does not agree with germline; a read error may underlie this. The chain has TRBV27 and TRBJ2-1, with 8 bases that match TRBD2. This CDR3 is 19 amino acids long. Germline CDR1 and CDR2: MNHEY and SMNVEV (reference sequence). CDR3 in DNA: TGTGCCACCAGTGACCAAAGCGGGAGAGCAACTAGCTCCTACAATGAGCAGTTCTTC. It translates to CATSDQSGRATSSYNEQFF.

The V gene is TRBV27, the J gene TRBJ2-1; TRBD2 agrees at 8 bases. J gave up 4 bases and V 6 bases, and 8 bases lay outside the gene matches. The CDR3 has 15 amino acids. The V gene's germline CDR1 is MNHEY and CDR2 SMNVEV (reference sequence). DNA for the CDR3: TGTGCCAGCAGCGTAGGGTCTAGCGGGTACAATGAGCAGTTCTTC. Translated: CASSVGSSGYNEQFF.

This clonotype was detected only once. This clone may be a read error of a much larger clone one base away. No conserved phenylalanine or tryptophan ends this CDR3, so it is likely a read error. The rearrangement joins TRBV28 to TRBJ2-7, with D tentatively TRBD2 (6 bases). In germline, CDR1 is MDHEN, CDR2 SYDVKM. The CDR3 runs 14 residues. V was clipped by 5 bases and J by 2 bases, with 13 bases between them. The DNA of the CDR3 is TGTGCCAGCAGTCCGCTAGCGAGAACCTACGAGCAGTACCTC. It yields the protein CASSPLARTYEQYL.

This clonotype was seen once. The CDR3 loop is CASSYSGQYF. CDR3 DNA sequence: TGTGCCAGCAGTTACTCGGGGCAGTACTTC. The chain couples TRBV28 to TRBJ2-7; D is unclear. The CDR3 extends over 10 amino acids. Trimming removed 4 bases from V and 9 bases from J, with 7 bases in between. Germline CDR1 reads MDHEN; CDR2 reads SYDVKM.

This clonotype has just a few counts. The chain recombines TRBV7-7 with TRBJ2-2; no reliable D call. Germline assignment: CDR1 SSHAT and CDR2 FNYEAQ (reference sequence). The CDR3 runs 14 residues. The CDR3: CASRRELNTGELFF. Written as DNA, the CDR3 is TGTGCTAGCCGAAGAGAGCTGAACACCGGGGAGCTGTTTTTT.

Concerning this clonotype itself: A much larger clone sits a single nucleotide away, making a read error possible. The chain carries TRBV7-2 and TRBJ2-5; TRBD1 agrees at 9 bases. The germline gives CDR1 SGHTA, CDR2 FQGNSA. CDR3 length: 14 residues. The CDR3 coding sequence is TGTGCCAGCAGCTTTAACAGGGGGCTAGAGACCCAGCACTTC. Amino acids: CASSFNRGLETQHF.

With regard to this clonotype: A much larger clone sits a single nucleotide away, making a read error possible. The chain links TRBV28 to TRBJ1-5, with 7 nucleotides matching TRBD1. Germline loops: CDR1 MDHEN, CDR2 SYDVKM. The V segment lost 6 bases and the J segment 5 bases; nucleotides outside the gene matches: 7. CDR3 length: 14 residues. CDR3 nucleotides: TGTGCCAGCAGCTGGGTAGGGGGCTATCAGCCCCAGCATTTT. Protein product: CASSWVGGYQPQHF.

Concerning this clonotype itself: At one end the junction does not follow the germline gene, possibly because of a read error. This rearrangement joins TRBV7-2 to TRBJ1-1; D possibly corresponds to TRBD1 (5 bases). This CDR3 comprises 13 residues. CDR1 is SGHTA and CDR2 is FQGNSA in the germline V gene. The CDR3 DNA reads TGTGCCAGCAGCCCGGGGGGTTTGACTGAAGATTTCTTT. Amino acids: CASSPGGLTEDFF.

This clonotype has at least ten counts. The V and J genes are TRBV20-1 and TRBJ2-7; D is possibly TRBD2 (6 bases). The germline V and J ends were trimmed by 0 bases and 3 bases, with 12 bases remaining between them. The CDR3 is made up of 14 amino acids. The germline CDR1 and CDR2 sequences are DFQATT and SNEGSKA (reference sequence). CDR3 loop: CSARDGRLGYEQYF. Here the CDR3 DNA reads TGCAGTGCTAGAGATGGGAGGTTGGGCTACGAGCAGTACTTC.

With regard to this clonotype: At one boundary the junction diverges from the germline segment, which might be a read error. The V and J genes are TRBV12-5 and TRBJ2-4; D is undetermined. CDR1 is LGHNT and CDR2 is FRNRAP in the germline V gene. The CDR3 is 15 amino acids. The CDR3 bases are TGTGCTAGTGCCCCGCCGGACGGACCGGTCGGCATTGAGTACTTC. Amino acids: CASAPPDGPVGIEYF.

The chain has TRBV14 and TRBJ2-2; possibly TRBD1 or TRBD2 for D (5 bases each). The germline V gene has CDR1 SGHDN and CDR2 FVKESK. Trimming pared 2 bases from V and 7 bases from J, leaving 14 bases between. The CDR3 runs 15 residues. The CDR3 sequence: CASSQKGPRHGELFF. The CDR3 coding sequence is TGTGCCAGCAGCCAAAAGGGACCGAGGCACGGGGAGCTGTTTTTT. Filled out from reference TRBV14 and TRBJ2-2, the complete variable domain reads EAGVTQFPSHSVIEKGQTVTLRCDPISGHDNLYWYRRVMGKEIKFLLHFVKESKQDESGMPNNRFLAERTGGTYSTLKVQPAELEDSGVYFCASSQKGPRHGELFFGEGSRLTVL.

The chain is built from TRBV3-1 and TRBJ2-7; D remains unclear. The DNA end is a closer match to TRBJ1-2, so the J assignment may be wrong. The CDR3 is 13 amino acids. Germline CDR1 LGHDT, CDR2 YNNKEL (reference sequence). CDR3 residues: CASSQGLIHGYTF. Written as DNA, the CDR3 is TGTGCCAGCAGCCAAGGCCTTATACATGGCTACACCTTC.